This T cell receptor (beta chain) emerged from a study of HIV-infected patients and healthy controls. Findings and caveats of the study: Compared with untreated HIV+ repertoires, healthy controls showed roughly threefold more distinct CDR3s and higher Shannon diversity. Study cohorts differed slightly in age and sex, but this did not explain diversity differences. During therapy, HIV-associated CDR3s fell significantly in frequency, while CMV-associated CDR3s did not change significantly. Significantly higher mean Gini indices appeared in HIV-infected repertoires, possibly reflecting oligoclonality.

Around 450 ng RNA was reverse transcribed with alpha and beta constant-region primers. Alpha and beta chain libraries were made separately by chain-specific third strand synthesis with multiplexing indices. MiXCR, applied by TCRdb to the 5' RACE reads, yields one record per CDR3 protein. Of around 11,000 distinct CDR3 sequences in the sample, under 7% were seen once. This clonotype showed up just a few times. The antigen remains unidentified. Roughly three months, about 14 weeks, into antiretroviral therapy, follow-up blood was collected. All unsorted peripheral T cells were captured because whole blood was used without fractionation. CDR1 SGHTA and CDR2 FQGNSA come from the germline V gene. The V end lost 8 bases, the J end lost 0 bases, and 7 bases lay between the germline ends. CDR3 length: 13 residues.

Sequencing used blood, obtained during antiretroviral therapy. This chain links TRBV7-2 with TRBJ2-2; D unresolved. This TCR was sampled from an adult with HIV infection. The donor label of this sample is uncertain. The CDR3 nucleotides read TGTGCCAGCGTCGGATCGAACACCGGGGAGCTGTTTTTT. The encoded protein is CASVGSNTGELFF.